The 17 T cell receptor beta chains given below trace back to one sample, sequenced in a study of identical twins. MiXCR was run by TCRdb on the 5' RACE reads, yielding one entry per CDR3 protein. Of more than 650,000 distinct CDR3 sequences in the sample, around 6% were seen once. The sequenced material came from naive T cells sorted from blood. The source is a man younger than 30 in good health.

There are many counts of this clonotype. The chain links TRBV12-3 or TRBV12-4 to TRBJ1-5; D is perhaps TRBD1 (6 bases). Trimming pared 7 bases from V and 1 base from J, leaving 14 bases between. The CDR3 contains 15 residues. The CDR3, as DNA: TGTGCCAGCAACCCACAGGGTTTAAGCAATCAGCCCCAGCATTTT. The encoded protein is CASNPQGLSNQPQHF.

This clonotype was picked up many times. V usage is TRBV5-1 and J usage is TRBJ1-1; D is perhaps TRBD1 (5 bases). Germline V lookup: CDR1 SGHRS, CDR2 YFSETQ. The V and J ends lost 0 bases and 11 bases respectively, with 14 bases between them. The CDR3 has 13 residues. The CDR3 is CASSLAVGGEAFF. The CDR3 DNA reads as TGCGCCAGCAGCTTGGCCGTTGGGGGAGAGGCTTTCTTT.

The genes are TRBV12-3 or TRBV12-4 and TRBJ2-4; possibly TRBD2 for D (7 bases). Trimming removed 3 bases at V and 9 bases at J, with 12 bases between. This CDR3 is built from 13 residues. The CDR3 loop is CASSLRGGGIQYF. The DNA of the CDR3 is TGTGCCAGCAGTTTGAGGGGGGGGGGCATTCAGTACTTC.

In its sample, this clonotype was seen a few times. This chain uses TRBV5-4 with TRBJ2-7; TRBD2 matches 15 bases. Germline V CDR1 and CDR2: SGHNT, YYREEE (reference sequence). The CDR3 consists of 19 residues. Germline trimming cut 1 base from V and 2 bases from J; bases unmatched to any gene: 10. CDR3 sequence reads: CASSLRRPGLAGGTYEQYF. CDR3 coding DNA: TGTGCCAGCAGCTTGAGACGCCCGGGACTAGCGGGAGGCACCTACGAGCAGTACTTC.

This clonotype was picked up many times. The chain couples TRBV12-3 or TRBV12-4 to TRBJ2-3, with D perhaps TRBD1 (5 bases). The CDR3 is 14 residues long. The V end lost 4 bases, the J end lost 1 base, and 9 bases lay between the germline ends. The CDR3 spells CASSSRGRTDTQYF. CDR3 coding DNA: TGTGCCAGCAGTTCAAGGGGTCGCACAGATACGCAGTATTTT.

The table lists this clonotype with many counts. The chain links TRBV10-1 to TRBJ2-1; 11 bases align to TRBD2. V lost 0 bases to trimming and J lost 4 bases; unmatched junction nucleotides: 17. Germline V gene sequence: CDR1 WNHNN, CDR2 SYGVQD (reference sequence). The length of the CDR3 is 21 residues. This chain's CDR3 is CASSESIVASGRPNLYNEQFF. The CDR3 DNA reads TGCGCCAGCAGTGAGTCGATTGTAGCTAGCGGGAGGCCCAACCTATACAATGAGCAGTTCTTC.

This chain links TRBV20-1 with TRBJ2-3; D may correspond to TRBD1 or TRBD2 (5 bases each). V shed 6 bases and J shed 0 bases, with 13 bases lying between them. Germline V gives CDR1 DFQATT, CDR2 SNEGSKA (reference sequence). There are 14 residues in the CDR3. The CDR3 is CSAQGDTSTDTQYF. DNA of the CDR3: TGCAGTGCCCAGGGAGATACTAGCACAGATACGCAGTATTTT.

This clonotype was seen a few times. This chain connects TRBV18 to TRBJ2-2; D remains ambiguous. Germline CDR1 KGHSH, CDR2 LQKENI. The V end was cut by 6 bases, the J end by 0 bases, with 11 bases between. This CDR3 has 15 amino acids. The CDR3 nucleotides are TGTGCCAGCTCTCCCCCGGGCACGAACACCGGGGAGCTGTTTTTT. It specifies CASSPPGTNTGELFF.

The chain recombines TRBV9 with TRBJ2-1; 7 bases fit TRBD2. Germline assignment: CDR1 SGDLS and CDR2 YYNGEE. This CDR3 is built from 12 residues. J gave up 8 bases and V 4 bases, and 3 bases lay outside the gene matches. Written as DNA, the CDR3 is TGTGCCAGCAGCTGGACTAGTCATGAGCAGTTCTTC. It translates to CASSWTSHEQFF.

The chain carries TRBV7-8 and TRBJ2-1; 11 bases are shared with TRBD2. There are 16 residues in the CDR3. The V gene's germline CDR1 is SGHVS and CDR2 FQNEAQ. Unmatched junction bases numbered 5, after V lost 5 bases and J lost 2 bases. Here the CDR3 DNA reads TGTGCCAGCAGCCCCATTAGCGGGAGGGCCTACAATGAGCAGTTCTTC. Translation gives CASSPISGRAYNEQFF.

The rearrangement uses TRBV7-2 and TRBJ1-3; TRBD1 matches 9 bases. Looked up from germline, CDR1 is SGHTA and CDR2 is FQGNSA. The CDR3 loop spans 17 amino acids. The junction had 9 bases not matched to a gene; V was cut back by 1 base and J by 5 bases. The DNA of the CDR3 is TGTGCCAGCAGCTTAGGAGGAGGGGGACAGGGTCGAAACACCATATATTTT. It translates to CASSLGGGGQGRNTIYF.

This clonotype was detected many times. The J gene is TRBJ2-7, the V gene TRBV12-3 or TRBV12-4; 9 positions agree with TRBD1. CDR3 size: 14 residues. V trimming: 3 bases; J trimming: 4 bases; junction bases outside the gene matches: 4. This CDR3 reads CASSLGQGDYEQYF. For the CDR3, the DNA is TGTGCCAGCAGTTTGGGACAGGGTGATTACGAGCAGTACTTC.

The table lists this clonotype with many counts. The chain recombines TRBV27 with TRBJ1-1; the match to TRBD1 covers 7 bases. CDR1 is MNHEY, CDR2 SMNVEV, per germline (reference sequence). J was trimmed by 10 bases and V by 2 bases; bases with no gene match: 10. This CDR3 is built from 14 residues. CDR3 in DNA: TGTGCCAGCAGTTTAGCCACAGGGAGGGGGCGAGCTTTCTTT. Amino acids: CASSLATGRGRAFF.

The CDR3 nucleotides are TGTGCCAGCAGCCAAGCCCCACCGCAGGGAGTGGACGGCTACACCTTC. This gives the protein CASSQAPPQGVDGYTF. The J gene is TRBJ1-2, the V gene TRBV3-1; TRBD1 is a possible D gene (5 bases). Between the trimmed V and J ends, which lost 1 base and 8 bases, there was a span of 20 bases. Germline V CDR1 and CDR2: LGHDT, YNNKEL (reference sequence). CDR3 length: 16 amino acids.

This clonotype was picked up a small number of times. The chain combines TRBV12-3 or TRBV12-4 with TRBJ2-1; TRBD2 agrees at 11 bases. The ends lost 7 bases at V and 9 bases at J; junction bases unmatched: 11. The CDR3 extends over 15 amino acids. This chain's CDR3 is CASTVLAGVSVEQFF. The CDR3 DNA reads TGTGCCAGCACCGTACTAGCGGGAGTTTCTGTTGAGCAGTTCTTC.

This clonotype was found once. Relative to the germline gene, one junction end is altered; a read error may explain this. CDR3 sequence: CASILTPGLAGYAEQYF. CDR3 DNA: TGTGCCAGCATCTTAACCCCGGGACTAGCGGGATATGCCGAGCAGTACTTC. J is TRBJ2-7 and V is TRBV7-2; TRBD2 aligns across 13 bases. CDR3 length: 17 amino acids. The germline gives CDR1 SGHTA, CDR2 FQGNSA.

This clonotype was recorded at least ten times. This sequence joins TRBV28 and TRBJ2-5, with D possibly called TRBD1 or TRBD2 (6 bases each). V shed 9 bases and J shed 5 bases, with 19 bases lying between them. From germline, CDR1 is MDHEN and CDR2 SYDVKM. CDR3 length: 14 residues. The CDR3: CASRQGGKGETQYF. The CDR3 bases are TGTGCCAGTAGGCAAGGGGGGAAGGGGGAGACCCAGTACTTC.